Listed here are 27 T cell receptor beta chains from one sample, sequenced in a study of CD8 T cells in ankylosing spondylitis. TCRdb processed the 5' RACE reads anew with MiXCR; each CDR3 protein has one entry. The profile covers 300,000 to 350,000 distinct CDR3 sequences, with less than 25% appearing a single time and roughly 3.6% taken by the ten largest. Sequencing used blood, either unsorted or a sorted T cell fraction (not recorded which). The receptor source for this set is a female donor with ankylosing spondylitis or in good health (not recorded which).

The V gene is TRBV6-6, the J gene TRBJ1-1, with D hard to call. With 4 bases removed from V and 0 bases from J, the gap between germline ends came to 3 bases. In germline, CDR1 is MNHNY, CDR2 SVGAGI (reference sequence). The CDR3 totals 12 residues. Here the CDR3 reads CASSLMNTEAFF. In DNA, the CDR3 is TGTGCCAGCAGTTTGATGAACACTGAAGCTTTCTTT.

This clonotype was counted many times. The DNA of the CDR3 is TGTGCCAGCAGCTTGACAGGGGTAGAGACCCAGTACTTC. Translation gives CASSLTGVETQYF. The rearrangement uses TRBV5-6 and TRBJ2-5, with 7 bases matching TRBD1. CDR1 is SGHDT and CDR2 is YYEEEE in the germline V gene. The CDR3 loop spans 13 amino acids. Trimming took 1 base from V and 4 from J; bases not matched to a gene: 1. Supplemented by reference TRBV5-6 and TRBJ2-5, the full variable domain reads DAGVTQSPTHLIKTRGQQVTLRCSPKSGHDTVSWYQQALGQGPQFIFQYYEEEERQRGNFPDRFSGHQFPNYSSELNVNALLLGDSALYLCASSLTGVETQYFGPGTRLLVL.

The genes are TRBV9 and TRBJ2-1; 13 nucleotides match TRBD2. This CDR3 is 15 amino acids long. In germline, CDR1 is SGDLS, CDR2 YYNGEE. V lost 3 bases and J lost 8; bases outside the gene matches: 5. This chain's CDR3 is CASSDLTSGRDEQFF. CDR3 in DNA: TGTGCCAGCAGCGACCTTACTAGCGGGAGGGATGAGCAGTTCTTC. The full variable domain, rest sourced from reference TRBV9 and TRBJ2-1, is DSGVTQTPKHLITATGQRVTLRCSPRSGDLSVYWYQQSLDQGLQFLIQYYNGEERAKGNILERFSAQQFPDLHSELNLSSLELGDSALYFCASSDLTSGRDEQFFGPGTRLTVL.

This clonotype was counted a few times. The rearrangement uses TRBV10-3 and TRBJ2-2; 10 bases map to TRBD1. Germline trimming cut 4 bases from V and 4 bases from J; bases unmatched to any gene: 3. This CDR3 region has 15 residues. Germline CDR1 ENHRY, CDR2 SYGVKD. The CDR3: CAISGTGGSTGELFF. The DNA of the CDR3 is TGTGCCATCAGTGGGACAGGGGGGAGCACCGGGGAGCTGTTTTTT.

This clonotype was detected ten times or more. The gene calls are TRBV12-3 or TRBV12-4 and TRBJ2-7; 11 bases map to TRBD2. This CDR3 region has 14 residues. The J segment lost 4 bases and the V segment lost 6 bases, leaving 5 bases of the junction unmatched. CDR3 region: CASSPSGRRYEQYF. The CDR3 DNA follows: TGTGCCAGCAGCCCTAGCGGGAGGAGGTACGAGCAGTACTTC.

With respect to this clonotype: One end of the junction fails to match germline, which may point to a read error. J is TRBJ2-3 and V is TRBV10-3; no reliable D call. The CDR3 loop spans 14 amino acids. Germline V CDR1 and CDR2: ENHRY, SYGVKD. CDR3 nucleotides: TGTGCCACCAGTGATGGGGAAGTAGGGGATACGCAGTATTTT. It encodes CATSDGEVGDTQYF.

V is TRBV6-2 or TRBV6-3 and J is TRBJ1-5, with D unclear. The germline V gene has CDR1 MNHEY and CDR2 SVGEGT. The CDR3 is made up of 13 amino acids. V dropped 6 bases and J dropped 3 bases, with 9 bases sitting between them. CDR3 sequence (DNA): TGTGCCAGCAGATCCGGTTCCAATCAGCCCCAGCATTTT. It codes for CASRSGSNQPQHF.

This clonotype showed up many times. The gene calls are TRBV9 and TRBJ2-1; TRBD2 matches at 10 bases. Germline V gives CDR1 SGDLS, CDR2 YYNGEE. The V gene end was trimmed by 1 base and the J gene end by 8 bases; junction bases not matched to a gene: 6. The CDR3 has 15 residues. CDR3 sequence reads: CASSVKAGGRDEQFF. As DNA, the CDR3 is TGTGCCAGCAGCGTAAAAGCGGGAGGGCGAGATGAGCAGTTCTTC.

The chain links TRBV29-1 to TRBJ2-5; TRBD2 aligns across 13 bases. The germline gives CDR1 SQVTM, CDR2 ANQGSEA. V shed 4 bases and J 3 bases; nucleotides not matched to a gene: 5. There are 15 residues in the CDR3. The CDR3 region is CSVGGGLAGKETQYF. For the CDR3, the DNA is TGCAGCGTTGGAGGGGGACTAGCGGGAAAAGAGACCCAGTACTTC.

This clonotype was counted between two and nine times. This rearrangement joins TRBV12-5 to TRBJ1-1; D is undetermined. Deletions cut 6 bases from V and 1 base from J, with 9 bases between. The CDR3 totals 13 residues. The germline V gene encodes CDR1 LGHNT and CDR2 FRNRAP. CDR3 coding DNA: TGTGCTAGTGGCCAAACACCGAACACTGAAGCTTTCTTT. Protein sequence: CASGQTPNTEAFF. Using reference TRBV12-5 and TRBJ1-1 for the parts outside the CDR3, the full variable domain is DARVTQTPRHKVTEMGQEVTMRCQPILGHNTVFWYRQTMMQGLELLAYFRNRAPLDDSGMPKDRFSAEMPDATLATLKIQPSEPRDSAVYFCASGQTPNTEAFFGQGTRLTVV.

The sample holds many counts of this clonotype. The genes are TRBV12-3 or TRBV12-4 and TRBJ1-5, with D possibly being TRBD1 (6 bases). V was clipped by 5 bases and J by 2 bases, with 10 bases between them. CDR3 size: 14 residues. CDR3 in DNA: TGTGCCAGCAGTGAGGGGGAGCGCAATCAGCCCCAGCATTTT. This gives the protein CASSEGERNQPQHF.

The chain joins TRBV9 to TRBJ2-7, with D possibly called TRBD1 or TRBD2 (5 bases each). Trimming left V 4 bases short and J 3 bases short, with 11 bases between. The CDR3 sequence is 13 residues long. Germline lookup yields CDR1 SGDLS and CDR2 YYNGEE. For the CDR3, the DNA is TGTGCCAGCAGCAACCGGGACGGCTACGAGCAGTACTTC. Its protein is CASSNRDGYEQYF.

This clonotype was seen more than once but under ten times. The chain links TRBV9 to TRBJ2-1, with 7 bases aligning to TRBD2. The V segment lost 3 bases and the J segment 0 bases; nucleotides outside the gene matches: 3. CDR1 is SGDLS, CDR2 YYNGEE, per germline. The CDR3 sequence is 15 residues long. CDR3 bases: TGTGCCAGCAGCGGCACTAGCGACTCCTACAATGAGCAGTTCTTC. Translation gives CASSGTSDSYNEQFF.

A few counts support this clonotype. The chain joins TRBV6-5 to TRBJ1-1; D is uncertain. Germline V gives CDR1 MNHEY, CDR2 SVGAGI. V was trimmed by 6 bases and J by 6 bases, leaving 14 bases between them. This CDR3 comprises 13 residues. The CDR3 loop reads CASRLGKRAEAFF. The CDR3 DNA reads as TGTGCCAGCAGACTAGGAAAAAGGGCTGAAGCTTTCTTT.

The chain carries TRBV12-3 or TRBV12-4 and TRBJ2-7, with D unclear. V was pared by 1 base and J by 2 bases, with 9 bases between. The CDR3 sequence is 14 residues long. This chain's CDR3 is CASSLEIDTYEQYF. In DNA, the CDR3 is TGTGCCAGCAGTTTAGAAATAGACACCTACGAGCAGTACTTC.

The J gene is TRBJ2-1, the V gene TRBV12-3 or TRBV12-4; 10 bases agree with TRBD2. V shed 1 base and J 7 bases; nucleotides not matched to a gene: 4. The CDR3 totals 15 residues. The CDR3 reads CASSLVGLAQNEQFF. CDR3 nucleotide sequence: TGTGCCAGCAGTTTAGTGGGACTAGCGCAGAATGAGCAGTTCTTC.

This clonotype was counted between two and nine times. The CDR3 spells CASSRATSGNNEQFF. The CDR3 DNA sequence: TGTGCCAGCAGCCGAGCTACTAGCGGGAACAATGAGCAGTTCTTC. The chain carries TRBV7-2 and TRBJ2-1; 10 bases are shared with TRBD2. V dropped 5 bases and J dropped 5; count of bases not matched to a gene: 6. This CDR3 is built from 15 residues. Looked up from germline, CDR1 is SGHTA and CDR2 is FQGNSA. Looking up the rest from reference TRBV7-2 and TRBJ2-1 gives the full variable domain: GAGVSQSPSNKVTEKGKDVELRCDPISGHTALYWYRQSLGQGLEFLIYFQGNSAPDKSGLPSDRFSAERTGGSVSTLTIQRTQQEDSAVYLCASSRATSGNNEQFFGPGTRLTVL.

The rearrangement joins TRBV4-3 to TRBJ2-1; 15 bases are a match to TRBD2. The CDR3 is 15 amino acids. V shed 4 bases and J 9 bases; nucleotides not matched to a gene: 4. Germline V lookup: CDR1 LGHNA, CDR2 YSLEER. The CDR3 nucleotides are TGCGCCAGCAGCCCGACGGGACTAGCGGGAGGTGAGCAGTTCTTC. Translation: CASSPTGLAGGEQFF.

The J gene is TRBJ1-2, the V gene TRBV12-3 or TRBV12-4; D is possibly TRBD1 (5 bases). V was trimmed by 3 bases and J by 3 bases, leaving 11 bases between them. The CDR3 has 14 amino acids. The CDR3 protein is CASSFPSGHYGYTF. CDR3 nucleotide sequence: TGTGCCAGCAGTTTCCCCTCGGGGCACTATGGCTACACCTTC.

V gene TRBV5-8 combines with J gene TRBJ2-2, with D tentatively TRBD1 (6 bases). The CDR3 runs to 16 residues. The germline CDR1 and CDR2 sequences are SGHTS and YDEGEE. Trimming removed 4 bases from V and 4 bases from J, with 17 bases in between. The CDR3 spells CASSPTQGFGTGELFF. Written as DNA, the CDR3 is TGTGCCAGCAGCCCCACTCAGGGGTTCGGCACCGGGGAGCTGTTTTTT.

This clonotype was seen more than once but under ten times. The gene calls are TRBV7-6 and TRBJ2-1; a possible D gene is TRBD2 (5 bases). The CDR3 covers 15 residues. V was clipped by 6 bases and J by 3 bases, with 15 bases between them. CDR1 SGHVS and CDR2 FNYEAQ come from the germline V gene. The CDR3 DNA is TGTGCCAGCAGTAGGGAGACTACCCGCTACAATGAGCAGTTCTTC. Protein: CASSRETTRYNEQFF.

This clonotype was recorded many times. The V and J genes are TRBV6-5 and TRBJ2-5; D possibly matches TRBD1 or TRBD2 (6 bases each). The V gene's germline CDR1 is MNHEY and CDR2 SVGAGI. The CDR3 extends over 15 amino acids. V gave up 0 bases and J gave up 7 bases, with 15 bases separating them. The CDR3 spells CASSYSQGGRGTQYF. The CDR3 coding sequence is TGTGCCAGCAGTTACTCACAGGGAGGCAGGGGGACCCAGTACTTC.

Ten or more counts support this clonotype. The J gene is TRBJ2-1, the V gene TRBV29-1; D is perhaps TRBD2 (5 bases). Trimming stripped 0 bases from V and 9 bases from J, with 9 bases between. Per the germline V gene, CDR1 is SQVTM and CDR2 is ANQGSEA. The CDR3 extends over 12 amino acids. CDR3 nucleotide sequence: TGCAGCGTTGAAGATGGTGGGAGTGAGCAGTTCTTC. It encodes CSVEDGGSEQFF.

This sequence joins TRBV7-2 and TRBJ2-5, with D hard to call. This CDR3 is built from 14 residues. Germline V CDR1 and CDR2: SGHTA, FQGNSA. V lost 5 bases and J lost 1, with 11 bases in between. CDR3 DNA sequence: TGTGCCAGCAGCATAGGTGGCGCCCAAGAGACCCAGTACTTC. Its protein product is CASSIGGAQETQYF.

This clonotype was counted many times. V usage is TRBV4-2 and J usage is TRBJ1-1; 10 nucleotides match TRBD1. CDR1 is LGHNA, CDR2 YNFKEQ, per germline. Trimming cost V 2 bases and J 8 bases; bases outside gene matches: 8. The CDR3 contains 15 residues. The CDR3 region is CASSQTLTGGKEAFF. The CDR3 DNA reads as TGTGCCAGCAGCCAAACGTTGACAGGGGGCAAGGAAGCTTTCTTT.

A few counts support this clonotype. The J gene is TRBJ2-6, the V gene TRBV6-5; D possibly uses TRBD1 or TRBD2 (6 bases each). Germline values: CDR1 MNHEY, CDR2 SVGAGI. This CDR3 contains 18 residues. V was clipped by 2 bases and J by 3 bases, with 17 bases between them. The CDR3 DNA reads TGTGCCAGCAGTTACCCTAAGGGGGGCTCCCTTGGGGCCAACGTCCTGACTTTC. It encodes CASSYPKGGSLGANVLTF.

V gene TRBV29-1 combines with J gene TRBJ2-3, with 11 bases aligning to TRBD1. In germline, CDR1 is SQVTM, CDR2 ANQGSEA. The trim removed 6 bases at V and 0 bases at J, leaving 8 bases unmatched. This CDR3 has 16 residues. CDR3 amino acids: CSVGQGAHSSTDTQYF. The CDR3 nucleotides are TGCAGCGTCGGACAGGGGGCTCATTCTAGCACAGATACGCAGTATTTT.